Sequencing of this T cell receptor (beta chain) was carried out in a study of blood T cell repertoires in COVID-19. Study background: The study drew acute and convalescent COVID-19 samples from the United States, Italy and Spain. T cells, B-cell-depleted T cells, or PBMCs provided the cDNA or gDNA that served as material.

Per the study methods: By means of reference gene primer amplification, nucleated cell counts were estimated. This table comes from immunoSEQ multiplex PCR, and its TCRdb copy is limited to in-frame clones, with some not included. Clone size and the V and J calls come from that table; the DNA yielded D and trimming. The table shows about 110,000 clones, with less than 85% occurring only once. CDR3 length: 14 amino acids. V lost 1 base to trimming and J lost 3 bases; unmatched junction nucleotides: 4. CDR1 is GTSNPN and CDR2 is SVGIG in the germline V gene (reference sequence). This chain joins TRBV30 and TRBJ2-7, with 9 bases aligning to TRBD1. The TCR originated in a woman aged 40 to 55 with acute or convalescent COVID-19. Sequencing input: peripheral blood. In nucleotides, the CDR3 is TGTGCCTGGAGTGAAGGGACAGGGATCTACGAGCAGTACTTC. As protein: CAWSEGTGIYEQYF.